This entry describes one T cell receptor beta chain. With V trimmed by 1 base and J by 3 bases, 8 bases remained unmatched. Germline lookup yields CDR1 KGHSH and CDR2 LQKENI. The CDR3 is 16 residues long. Following extraction, RNA underwent reverse transcription to cDNA, which served as the sequencing template. Sequencing was performed with immunoSEQ multiplex PCR; in TCRdb, only in-frame clones are kept and a portion is missing. Of about 150,000 clones listed, around 57% are singletons. The sample originates from a study of CD8+ T cells in alopecia areata. This sequence joins TRBV18 and TRBJ2-7; 8 nucleotides match TRBD2. The receptor was isolated from a human donor in good health. What was sequenced was CD4+ T cells sorted from blood. CDR3 loop: CASSPLGSGSGYEQYF. Here the CDR3 DNA reads TGTGCCAGCTCACCACTTGGAAGCGGGAGTGGCTACGAGCAGTACTTC.